This TCR beta chain was retrieved from a study of T cells in Graves' hyperthyroidism and ophthalmopathy. Study findings and constraints: Within blood appeared most thyroid clonotypes that had expanded above 0.001. Ophthalmopathy, which appeared later, was predicted by the model a median approximately six months before onset.

At least ten counts were recorded for this clonotype. Antigen: not known. What was amplified from RNA transcripts were TCR beta CDR3 regions. With the HTBI primer set, the TCR CDR3 went through a first round of RT-PCR. MiXCR, run by TCRdb on the multiplex PCR reads, gives a single entry per CDR3 protein. The top ten hold 7.3% of the sample, which has a few hundred thousand distinct CDR3 sequences, 15% to 19% seen once. The V and J ends lost 0 bases and 2 bases respectively, with 7 bases between them. The CDR3 spans 14 residues. From germline, CDR1 is LGHDT and CDR2 YNNKEL (reference sequence). V gene TRBV3-1 combines with J gene TRBJ2-5; the D is unclear. The sequenced sample consisted of blood. This clonotype was sampled from a young woman with Graves' hyperthyroidism. CDR3 nucleotide sequence: TGTGCCAGCAGCCAAGACACACTACAAGAGACCCAGTACTTC. Protein: CASSQDTLQETQYF.